A selection of T cell receptor beta chains follows, all from one sample in a study of Graves' ophthalmopathy and Graves' hyperthyroidism. TCRdb passed the multiplex PCR reads through MiXCR, listing each CDR3 protein once. The table shows 660,000 or so distinct CDR3 sequences, with over 40% occurring only once. Source material: peripheral blood. Receptor source: an adult man with Graves' ophthalmopathy. Each CDR3 is given with its conserved first and last residue. A D gene is named only where the DNA matches it firmly. Some rows mark clone size as missing; the rest say once, few, many or name a class of expanded clone.

TRBV19	-	few	TRBJ2-5	TGTGCCAGTAGTCTCAGCCTTAGTTTGGGGGCTCGAGAGACCCAGTACTTC	CASSLSLSLGARETQYF
TRBV7-8	TRBD1	few	TRBJ1-2	TGTGCCAGCAGCCCCGGGACAGCATCTAACTATGGCTACACCTTC	CASSPGTASNYGYTF
TRBV20-1	-	many	TRBJ1-6	TGCAGTGCTAGAGATATGGCAGGGTCCAATTCACCCCTCCACTTT	CSARDMAGSNSPLHF
TRBV7-9	-	-	TRBJ2-5	TGTGCCGGCAGCTTAGCAGGGATAGGAGAGACCCAGTACTTC	CAGSLAGIGETQYF
TRBV25-1	TRBD2	-	TRBJ2-1	TGTGCCAGCGTTAATACTGAGCGGGAGTCGGGCAATGAGCAGTTCTTC	CASVNTERESGNEQFF
TRBV5-6	-	many	TRBJ1-6	TGTGCCAGCAGCTTGGCCAACGGAAAGTATTCACCCCTCCACTTT	CASSLANGKYSPLHF
TRBV5-1	-	many	TRBJ2-5	TGCGCCAGCAGCTTGGAAGATTTCCAAGAGACCCAGTACTTC	CASSLEDFQETQYF
TRBV4-1	-	few	TRBJ2-2	TGTGCCAGCAGCCAAGAGTACGCGAACACCGGGGAGCTGTTTTTT	CASSQEYANTGELFF
TRBV10-3	-	many	TRBJ1-4	TGTGCCAGCAGTGACCCCCGGGTAGAACTGTTTTTT	CASSDPRVELFF
TRBV9	TRBD1	few	TRBJ2-2	TGTGCCAGCAGCGGGGGGACAGGGGGAAACACCGGGGAGCTGTTTTTT	CASSGGTGGNTGELFF
TRBV15	TRBD1	-	TRBJ1-5	TGTGCCACCAGCGGACGACAGGGGTATCAGCCCCAGCATTTT	CATSGRQGYQPQHF
TRBV9	TRBD2	-	TRBJ2-3	TGTGCCAGCAGCCCGAGAAGGCGTAGCGGGGGATCAGATACGCAGTATTTT	CASSPRRRSGGSDTQYF
TRBV24-1	TRBD1	many	TRBJ1-4	TGTGCCACCAGTGAACGACAGGGAGAAAAACTGTTTTTT	CATSERQGEKLFF
TRBV7-8	-	-	TRBJ1-5	TGTGCCAGCAGCCAATCCTGGGACAATCAGCCCCAGCATTTT	CASSQSWDNQPQHF
TRBV5-1	-	many	TRBJ1-2	TGCGCCAGCAGCTTGGACAGAGAGACCTATGGCTACACCTTC	CASSLDRETYGYTF
TRBV29-1	-	-	TRBJ1-2	TGCAGCGTCCGCATGGAATACTATGGCTACACCTTC	CSVRMEYYGYTF
TRBV7-8	TRBD2	-	TRBJ2-7	TGTGCCAACAGCCCAAGGACTAGGCCGTCCTACGAGCAGTACTTC	CANSPRTRPSYEQYF
TRBV12-3/TRBV12-4	TRBD1	many	TRBJ2-7	TGTGCCAGCAGTCGGGGGACAGGGAACTACGAGCAGTACTTC	CASSRGTGNYEQYF
TRBV7-8	-	few	TRBJ2-5	TGTGCCAGCAGCTCACCGCAGGGCAGACCGGAGACCCAGTACTTC	CASSSPQGRPETQYF
TRBV5-6	-	many	TRBJ1-1	TGTGCCAGCAGCTTGTTAGGACGGGACGCGAGCACTGAAGCTTTCTTT	CASSLLGRDASTEAFF
TRBV12-3/TRBV12-4	-	few	TRBJ1-3	TGTGCCAGCAGTTTGATGGTCTCGGCTGGAAACACCATATATTTT	CASSLMVSAGNTIYF
TRBV7-9	TRBD1	few	TRBJ1-1	TGTGCCAGCAGCCCTAAAAGGGGGGACAGGGGAATGAACACTGAAGCTTTCTTT	CASSPKRGDRGMNTEAFF
TRBV6-5	TRBD1	-	TRBJ1-1	TGTGCCAGCAACAAACCGGCAGGGGGAAACACTGAAGCTTTCTTT	CASNKPAGGNTEAFF
TRBV4-3	-	-	TRBJ2-5	TGCGCCAGCAGCCCTCTGGTTACAGGATTTTCCCAAGAGACCCAGTACTTC	CASSPLVTGFSQETQYF
TRBV19	TRBD1	-	TRBJ2-6	TGTGCCAGTAGTAGATTGGACAGGGACTCTGGGGCCAACGTCCTGACTTTC	CASSRLDRDSGANVLTF
TRBV7-2	-	many	TRBJ2-7	TGTGCCAGCAGCTTTTACCAGGGGTACGAGCAGTACTTC	CASSFYQGYEQYF
TRBV7-9	-	many	TRBJ1-1	TGTGCCAGCAGCTTACCCCGGGGGCGTGTGAACACTGAAGCTTTCTTT	CASSLPRGRVNTEAFF
TRBV20-1	-	many	TRBJ2-7	TGCAGTGTGGACGGAGCCTACGAGCAGTACTTC	CSVDGAYEQYF
TRBV7-2	TRBD1	-	TRBJ2-1	TGTGCCAGCAGCACACAGGGGGACAATGAGCAGTTCTTC	CASSTQGDNEQFF
TRBV10-3	TRBD1	-	TRBJ2-7	TGTGCCATCAGTTACCCGGGACAGGGACGTCGGGAGCAGTACTTC	CAISYPGQGRREQYF
TRBV15	-	many	TRBJ1-2	TGTGCCACCAGCAGAGAGAGCGCAGGGAGTCCCTATGGCTACACCTTC	CATSRESAGSPYGYTF
TRBV10-3	TRBD1	-	TRBJ2-6	TGTGCCATCAGTCCGGGACAGGATTCGGGGGCCAACGTCCTGACTTTC	CAISPGQDSGANVLTF
TRBV10-3	-	-	TRBJ2-5	TGTGCCATCAGGGGGACGGAGAATCAGTACTTC	CAIRGTENQYF
TRBV29-1	TRBD1	-	TRBJ1-4	TGCAGTTCCTGGACAGGGTATACTGAAAAACTGTTTTTT	CSSWTGYTEKLFF
TRBV2	TRBD1	few	TRBJ1-2	TGTGCCAGCAGTGGGGACAGGGGTGGTGGCTACACCTTC	CASSGDRGGGYTF
TRBV9	TRBD2	-	TRBJ2-3	TGTGCCAGCAGTGTACGGGGGGGCCTCACAGATACGCAGTATTTT	CASSVRGGLTDTQYF
TRBV20-1	TRBD2	-	TRBJ2-3	TGCAGTGCTCCGGGACTAGCGGGAACAGATACGCAGTATTTT	CSAPGLAGTDTQYF
TRBV2	TRBD1	-	TRBJ1-2	TGTGCCAGCAGTGATTGGACAGGTCCTAACTATGGCCACACCTTC	CASSDWTGPNYGHTF
TRBV15	TRBD1	many	TRBJ1-2	TGTGCCACCAGCAGGGACGACAGGGGTCTCTATGGCTACACCTTC	CATSRDDRGLYGYTF
TRBV7-2	TRBD1	few	TRBJ1-4	TGTGCCAGCAGCCAACGTGGACAGGGCGCAACTAATGAAAAACTGTTTTTT	CASSQRGQGATNEKLFF
TRBV7-9	-	many	TRBJ2-2	TGTGCCAGCCACGATCTCAGGGGGGCCGGGGAGCTGTTTTTT	CASHDLRGAGELFF
TRBV5-1	-	many	TRBJ1-2	TGCGCCAGCAGCTTGGGAGCGACAGAGAACTATGGCTACACCTTC	CASSLGATENYGYTF
TRBV7-3	-	-	TRBJ1-3	TGTGCCAGCAGCTTCGGGACATCTTTT	CASSFGTSF
TRBV12-3/TRBV12-4	TRBD1	-	TRBJ1-2	TGTGCCAGCAGTCCCGGGACAGGGGGCTTTGGCTACACCTTC	CASSPGTGGFGYTF
TRBV2	TRBD1	-	TRBJ1-2	TGTGCCAGCAGTGAGCAGGGGGGTTTCGAGTATGGCTACACCTTC	CASSEQGGFEYGYTF
TRBV7-3	TRBD1	few	TRBJ1-1	TGTGCCAGCAGCTTATTCCAGGGGGCGCCCACTGAAGCTTTCTTT	CASSLFQGAPTEAFF
TRBV29-1	-	many	TRBJ2-7	TGCAGCGTTGTAGGGGCCTACGAGCAGTACTTC	CSVVGAYEQYF
TRBV19	-	many	TRBJ1-1	TGTGCCAGTAGCAGATCCGGGACACCGAACACTGAAGCTTTCTTT	CASSRSGTPNTEAFF
TRBV4-1	TRBD1	many	TRBJ2-5	TGCGCCAGCAGCCACGGACAGGGCCAGGGGGAGACCCAGTACTTC	CASSHGQGQGETQYF
TRBV10-3	TRBD1	once	TRBJ1-3	TGTGCCATCCGGGCAGGGGGCGAAAACTCTGGAAACACCATATATTTT	CAIRAGGENSGNTIYF
TRBV19	-	-	TRBJ1-3	TGTGCCGGGTTGGGCGGCAACTCTGGAAACACCATATATTTT	CAGLGGNSGNTIYF
TRBV24-1	TRBD1	many	TRBJ2-2	TGTGCCACCAGACAGGGGGCGATCGGGGAGCTGTTTTTT	CATRQGAIGELFF
TRBV10-3	-	-	TRBJ1-5	TGTGCCAGCAAGTCCCAGGAGAATCAGCCCCAGCATTTT	CASKSQENQPQHF
TRBV5-6	-	many	TRBJ1-2	TGTGCCAGCAGTTGGGGGGCAGAAGACTATGGCTACACCTTC	CASSWGAEDYGYTF
TRBV7-3	-	many	TRBJ2-2	TGTGCCAGCAGCTACGGCCAGGGGACCGGGGAGCTGTTTTTT	CASSYGQGTGELFF